The T cell receptor (beta chain) under discussion was sequenced for a study of control samples from healthy donors and cancer patients. The CDR3 loop spans 13 amino acids. Deletions cut 4 bases from V and 7 bases from J, with 15 bases between. Germline CDR1 reads SGHKS; CDR2 reads YYEKEE (reference sequence). The data were produced by immunoSEQ multiplex PCR, yet TCRdb's version contains in-frame clones alone and is incomplete. The sample yields about 100,000 clones, approximately 82% seen once. This TCR was recovered from a man aged 18 to 29 in good health. The material sequenced was blood. V gene TRBV5-5 combines with J gene TRBJ2-7; D uncertain. CDR3 amino acids: CASSLSTVGEQYF. CDR3 bases: TGTGCCAGCAGCCTTTCCACCGTGGGGGAGCAGTACTTC.